The source of this T cell receptor beta chain is a study of human T cells and chemical hapten exposure. Study-wide background: Application of 0.01% DPC to the upper back was done by patch test, with a reading at 6 days.

This CDR3 comprises 13 residues. Germline values: CDR1 DFQATT, CDR2 SNEGSKA (reference sequence). V was pared by 7 bases and J by 2 bases, with 7 bases of the junction left unmatched. TCRdb re-derived calls from the RACE reads in MiXCR, one entry per CDR3 protein. The sample records approximately 69,000 distinct CDR3 sequences, around a tenth being singletons. The time point was: patch test 2, 6 weeks after DPC sensitization. Regarding treatment: therapeutic diphenylcyclopropenone sensitization with weekly scalp DPC. Researchers sampled blood before each patch test went on. Study-level points and caveats: Donors had alopecia, so their immune response may differ from healthy people's.

At least ten counts were recorded for this clonotype. Antigen unknown. This TCR was recovered from a woman aged 50 to 65 with alopecia areata. Some clones in this sample may be carry-over from other donors' samples. The chain combines TRBV20-1 with TRBJ2-7; 8 bases match TRBD2. The source was whole blood, collected in connection with sensitization to the hapten diphenylcyclopropenone (DPC). The CDR3 reads CSGVAGFPYEQYF. DNA for the CDR3: TGCAGTGGGGTAGCGGGATTTCCCTACGAGCAGTACTTC.